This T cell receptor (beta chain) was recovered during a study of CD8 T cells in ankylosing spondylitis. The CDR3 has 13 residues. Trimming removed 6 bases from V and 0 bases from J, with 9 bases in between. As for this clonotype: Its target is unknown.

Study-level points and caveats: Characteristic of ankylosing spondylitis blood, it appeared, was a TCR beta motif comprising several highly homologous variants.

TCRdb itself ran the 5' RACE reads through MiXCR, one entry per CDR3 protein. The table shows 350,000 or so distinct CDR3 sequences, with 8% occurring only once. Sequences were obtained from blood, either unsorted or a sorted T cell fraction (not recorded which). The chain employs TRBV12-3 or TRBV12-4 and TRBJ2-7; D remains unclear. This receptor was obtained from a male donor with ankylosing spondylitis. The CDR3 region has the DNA TGTGCCAGCAGCGACTGGGCCTCCTACGAGCAGTACTTC. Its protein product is CASSDWASYEQYF.